This TCR beta chain emerged from a study of T cell repertoires in ileal Crohn's disease. As for the study in general: Thiopurines (about ten) or anti-TNF agents (about 19) were given postoperatively to about half.

Sequencing used immunoSEQ multiplex PCR; TCRdb keeps in-frame clones, though not all of them. The sample yields 1,400 to 1,500 clones, approximately 82% seen once. Germline assignment: CDR1 ENHRY and CDR2 SYGVKD. The CDR3 spans 13 residues. V shed 7 bases and J shed 5 bases, with 14 bases lying between them. The genes are TRBV10-3 and TRBJ1-2, with D possibly being TRBD1 (6 bases). Sample: ileal tissue. The sequence derives from an adult with Crohn's disease. The CDR3 protein is CAINQGPTYGYTF. In nucleotides, the CDR3 is TGTGCCATCAACCAGGGGCCCACATATGGCTACACCTTC.